The 2 T cell receptor beta chains given below trace back to one sample, sequenced in a study of naive and memory T cell subsets. An equimolar mix of two oligonucleotides served as the beta constant-region primer for TRBC1 and TRBC2. In TCRdb, the UMI-ligation and nested PCR reads were re-called with MiXCR into one record per CDR3 protein. The table includes about 85,000 distinct CDR3 sequences, less than 15% detected once. Sample: central memory CD4+ T cells from blood. The receptors here all came from a human donor in good health.

This clonotype turned up a few times. The rearrangement links TRBV24-1 to TRBJ1-2; no clear D. The CDR3 is made up of 14 amino acids. Trimming removed 3 bases at V and 4 bases at J, with 11 bases between. The germline V gene has CDR1 KGHDR and CDR2 SFDVKD. This CDR3 reads CATSDTGRSYGYTF. Here the CDR3 DNA reads TGTGCCACCAGTGATACCGGACGGAGCTATGGCTACACCTTC.

CDR3 in amino acids: CSVVGRDGRLADTQYF. The CDR3 DNA reads as TGCAGCGTCGTCGGGAGGGACGGGAGATTGGCAGATACGCAGTATTTT. This chain joins TRBV29-1 and TRBJ2-3; 8 bases are a match to TRBD2. CDR3 length equals 16 residues. CDR1 and CDR2 (germline): SQVTM, ANQGSEA. Trimming at V came to 6 bases and at J to 4 bases, leaving 15 bases not matched to a gene.